The sequence of this TCR beta chain was determined in a study of cytomegalovirus exposure and HLA in healthy donors. The V and J ends lost 5 bases and 3 bases respectively, with 12 bases between them. This CDR3 region has 13 residues. Germline V gene lookup returns CDR1 SGHTS and CDR2 YDEGEE. 60 Vbeta and 13 Jbeta primers were used in PCR. Clones were read by immunoSEQ multiplex PCR, and TCRdb kept only the in-frame ones, dropping some. In the table there are some 97,000 clones, approximately 68% of which are singletons. The V call is TRBV5-8, the J call TRBJ2-7, with D unresolved. The source material was PBMCs. The receptor was isolated from a woman aged 18-29 years in good health and CMV-seropositive. CDR3 bases: TGTGCCAGCAGACTATTTGTCCACTACGAGCAGTACTTC. Translating gives CASRLFVHYEQYF. The full variable domain, its missing parts supplied by reference TRBV5-8 and TRBJ2-7, is EAGVTQSPTHLIKTRGQQATLRCSPISGHTSVYWYQQALGLGLQFLLWYDEGEERNRGNFPPRFSGRQFPNYSSELNVNALELEDSALYLCASRLFVHYEQYFGPGTRLTVT.